This section outlines one T cell receptor beta chain sequence together with its context. The target antigen is unknown. Germline assignment: CDR1 SGHTA and CDR2 FQGNSA. V lost 4 bases to trimming and J lost 7 bases, with 17 bases between them. The CDR3 length is 14 residues. This record comes from a study of T cell responses to AZD1222 COVID-19 vaccine. Repertoires were generated with immunoSEQ multiplex PCR, while TCRdb's copy carries only in-frame clones and drops some. The sample yields fewer than 150,000 clones, about nine tenths seen once. Study-wide points: Two doses of AZD1222 preceded a rise in Spike-specific TCR breadth and depth.

This clonotype was sampled from an adult in good health. Sequencing was performed on peripheral blood, taken on day 0 of AZD1222 vaccination. This chain joins TRBV7-2 and TRBJ2-7; no clear D. In DNA form, the CDR3 reads TGTGCCAGCAGCTATACTTTCGGGTCCAAAGAGCAGTACTTC. This sequence encodes CASSYTFGSKEQYF.